The 20 T cell receptor beta chains below come from one sample, sequenced in a study of T cells in Graves' hyperthyroidism and ophthalmopathy. It was RNA transcripts that yielded the amplified TCR beta CDR3 regions. The HTBI primer set drove a first-round RT-PCR of the TCR CDR3. One entry per CDR3 protein, called by TCRdb with MiXCR from the multiplex PCR reads. Among approximately 620,000 distinct CDR3 sequences, about 15% were seen once, and the ten largest hold 5.5% to 7.5%. The sequenced sample was blood. These receptors all stem from a woman in her twenties or thirties with Graves' hyperthyroidism that later progressed to Graves' ophthalmopathy.

This clonotype was found many times. V usage is TRBV11-2 and J usage is TRBJ2-7; tentatively, D is TRBD1 (6 bases). Germline V gene data show CDR1 as SGHAT and CDR2 as FQNNGV. The CDR3 length is 13 residues. The V end was cut by 3 bases, the J end by 6 bases, with 12 bases between. Here the CDR3 reads CASSFTGSREQYF. CDR3 in DNA: TGTGCCAGCAGCTTTACAGGGTCCCGCGAGCAGTACTTC.

The chain uses TRBV19 and TRBJ1-1; 7 bases are shared with TRBD1. Germline lookup yields CDR1 LNHDA and CDR2 SQIVND (reference sequence). V shed 6 bases and J 0 bases; nucleotides not matched to a gene: 13. The CDR3 sequence is 17 residues long. Here the CDR3 reads CASSPNRGPFMNTEAFF. The CDR3 DNA follows: TGTGCCAGTAGCCCTAACAGGGGCCCCTTCATGAACACTGAAGCTTTCTTT.

This clonotype has at least ten counts. The chain employs TRBV7-2 and TRBJ2-7; 10 bases line up with TRBD2. The CDR3 is 15 residues long. CDR1 is SGHTA, CDR2 FQGNSA, per germline. The J segment lost 2 bases and the V segment lost 4 bases, leaving 5 bases of the junction unmatched. The CDR3 DNA reads TGTGCCAGCAGCTCACTAGCGGGATACCCCTACGAGCAGTACTTC. Residues: CASSSLAGYPYEQYF.

This clonotype was seen at least ten times. The J gene is TRBJ2-5, the V gene TRBV19; 14 positions agree with TRBD2. Germline assignment: CDR1 LNHDA and CDR2 SQIVND (reference sequence). CDR3 length: 16 residues. With V trimmed by 7 bases and J by 2 bases, 6 bases remained unmatched. The CDR3 protein is CASKAGTSGGQETQYF. The CDR3 nucleotides read TGTGCCAGTAAGGCCGGGACTAGCGGGGGTCAAGAGACCCAGTACTTC. The full variable domain, in which reference TRBV19 and TRBJ2-5 provide the parts outside the CDR3, is DGGITQSPKYLFRKEGQNVTLSCEQNLNHDAMYWYRQDPGQGLRLIYYSQIVNDFQKGDIAEGYSVSREKKESFPLTVTSAQKNPTAFYLCASKAGTSGGQETQYFGPGTRLLVL.

This clonotype has just a few counts. J is TRBJ2-7 and V is TRBV3-1, with a weak D call TRBD2 (6 bases). V was pared by 1 base and J by 2 bases, with 12 bases between. Germline-derived CDR1 and CDR2 are LGHDT and YNNKEL (reference sequence). The CDR3 has 15 residues. CDR3 protein: CASSQGIAAPYEQYF. The CDR3 bases are TGTGCCAGCAGCCAAGGAATAGCGGCTCCCTACGAGCAGTACTTC.

Turning to this clonotype: A much larger clone is a single base away; this may be a read error. The chain is built from TRBV18 and TRBJ2-7; unclear D gene. The V end was cut by 3 bases, the J end by 0 bases, with 12 bases between. The length of the CDR3 is 15 residues. Per germline, CDR1 KGHSH and CDR2 LQKENI. This CDR3 reads CASSPPRASSYEQYF. In DNA form, the CDR3 reads TGTGCCAGCTCACCCCCACGGGCTAGCTCCTACGAGCAGTACTTC.

This clonotype was picked up many times. The V gene is TRBV6-2 or TRBV6-3, the J gene TRBJ2-6; D call uncertain. This CDR3 is built from 16 residues. V gave up 2 bases and J gave up 0 bases, with 8 bases separating them. Germline V gene lookup returns CDR1 MNHEY and CDR2 SVGEGT. CDR3 amino acids: CASSYPGSSGANVLTF. CDR3 nucleotides: TGTGCCAGCAGTTACCCGGGCAGCTCTGGGGCCAACGTCCTGACTTTC.

Ten or more counts support this clonotype. The chain is built from TRBV7-2 and TRBJ1-1; 8 positions agree with TRBD1. The ends lost 2 bases at V and 5 bases at J; junction bases unmatched: 7. The CDR3 is 15 residues long. Germline values: CDR1 SGHTA, CDR2 FQGNSA. The CDR3 nucleotides read TGTGCCAGCAGCTTACATACAGGGGGAGGGACTGAAGCTTTCTTT. This sequence encodes CASSLHTGGGTEAFF.

The chain uses TRBV30 and TRBJ2-5, with TRBD1 matching 10 bases. V shed 2 bases and J 0 bases; nucleotides not matched to a gene: 3. The CDR3 spans 15 residues. Germline CDR1 is GTSNPN and CDR2 is SVGIG (reference sequence). The CDR3 nucleotides are TGTGCCTGGAGTCCCGGACAGGGGGACCAAGAGACCCAGTACTTC. Translating it yields CAWSPGQGDQETQYF.

The chain carries TRBV4-1 and TRBJ2-5; D possibly corresponds to TRBD2 (5 bases). The ends were cut back, 4 bases at V and 4 bases at J, with 16 bases in the middle. The length of the CDR3 is 15 residues. Germline CDR1 and CDR2: MGHRA and YSYEKL. The CDR3 DNA is TGCGCCAGCAGCCTTACGGGGTTTCTTCCAGAGACCCAGTACTTC. Its translation: CASSLTGFLPETQYF.

This clonotype was counted many times. J is TRBJ1-4 and V is TRBV20-1, with no clear D. The V gene's germline CDR1 is DFQATT and CDR2 SNEGSKA (reference sequence). The CDR3 has 15 residues. The V gene lost 0 bases and the J gene lost 4 bases, with 12 bases spanning the gap. Here the CDR3 reads CSARDPRQVNEKLFF. Written as DNA, the CDR3 is TGCAGTGCTAGAGATCCCCGGCAGGTTAATGAAAAACTGTTTTTT.

This clonotype turned up a few times. The rearrangement uses TRBV4-1 and TRBJ2-2, with 7 bases matching TRBD2. V lost 5 bases, J lost 0 bases, and 12 bases stayed unmatched. Germline V gene data show CDR1 as MGHRA and CDR2 as YSYEKL. The CDR3 totals 18 residues. The CDR3 coding sequence is TGCGCCAGCAGCTCCAACCCTAGCGGATCCGCGAACACCGGGGAGCTGTTTTTT. Protein sequence: CASSSNPSGSANTGELFF.

This CDR3 reads CASSPSGEGYYEQYF. CDR3 coding DNA: TGTGCCAGCAGCCCGAGCGGGGAGGGATACTACGAGCAGTACTTC. The chain couples TRBV4-2 to TRBJ2-7; 7 bases agree with TRBD2. The germline gives CDR1 LGHNA, CDR2 YNFKEQ. The CDR3 runs 15 residues. Trimming at V came to 4 bases and at J to 3 bases, leaving 9 bases not matched to a gene.

This chain uses TRBV28 with TRBJ2-5; 10 nucleotides align to TRBD2. This CDR3 is built from 13 residues. The germline gives CDR1 MDHEN, CDR2 SYDVKM. Trimming removed 9 bases from V and 4 bases from J; junction bases left unmatched: 5. CDR3 nucleotides: TGTGCCAGTCTAGCGGGAGATCGAGAGACCCAGTACTTC. Translating it yields CASLAGDRETQYF.

This clonotype was recorded at least ten times. The chain recombines TRBV2 with TRBJ1-1; weak D call: TRBD1 (5 bases). The CDR3 has 15 residues. The V gene lost 4 bases and the J gene lost 1 base, with 13 bases spanning the gap. Germline values: CDR1 SNHLY, CDR2 FYNNEI. This chain's CDR3 is CASSGQGERNTEAFF. The CDR3 DNA is TGTGCCAGCAGTGGTCAGGGTGAGAGGAACACTGAAGCTTTCTTT.

This clonotype was seen repeatedly, ten times or more. V is TRBV12-3 or TRBV12-4 and J is TRBJ2-1, with TRBD2 matching over 8 bases. The CDR3 runs 16 residues. The junction had 6 bases not matched to a gene; V was cut back by 3 bases and J by 2 bases. This CDR3 is CASSFTPLAAYNEQFF. The CDR3 DNA reads TGTGCCAGCAGTTTCACCCCACTAGCGGCCTACAATGAGCAGTTCTTC.

This clonotype showed up many times. This chain connects TRBV24-1 to TRBJ2-7, with D hard to call. This CDR3 comprises 12 residues. Germline-derived CDR1 and CDR2 are KGHDR and SFDVKD. Trimming pared 4 bases from V and 0 bases from J, leaving 3 bases between. The CDR3 DNA reads as TGTGCCACCAGTGAAAACTCCTACGAGCAGTACTTC. It codes for CATSENSYEQYF.

This clonotype was observed many times. This chain connects TRBV27 to TRBJ2-4; a possible D gene is TRBD2 (6 bases). The V and J ends lost 4 bases and 7 bases respectively, with 14 bases between them. The CDR3 sequence is 14 residues long. Per the germline V gene, CDR1 is MNHEY and CDR2 is SMNVEV (reference sequence). The CDR3 region is CASSSGLQWNIQYF. The CDR3 region has the DNA TGTGCCAGCAGTTCGGGACTCCAGTGGAACATTCAGTACTTC.

This clonotype was seen many times. The chain carries TRBV11-3 and TRBJ2-5, with D unresolved. Germline CDR1 and CDR2: SGHNT and YENEEA. V was cut by 1 base and J by 4 bases, with 22 bases left in between. This CDR3 has 18 amino acids. CDR3 nucleotide sequence: TGTGCCAGCAGCTTAGCCCGTTGGGGAACTACCTCCGGAGAGACCCAGTACTTC. Its protein product is CASSLARWGTTSGETQYF.

Turning to this clonotype: A much larger clone differs from this one at a single base, so this may be a read error. J is TRBJ2-3 and V is TRBV9; 7 positions match TRBD2. Germline V CDR1 and CDR2: SGDLS, YYNGEE. The CDR3 loop spans 16 amino acids. With V trimmed by 3 bases and J by 0 bases, 7 bases remained unmatched. The CDR3 nucleotides are TGTGCCAGCAGCGCGGGACGGGGGGAAAGCACAGATACGCAGTATTTT. It translates to CASSAGRGESTDTQYF. Complete variable domain (other parts from reference TRBV9 and TRBJ2-3): DSGVTQTPKHLITATGQRVTLRCSPRSGDLSVYWYQQSLDQGLQFLIQYYNGEERAKGNILERFSAQQFPDLHSELNLSSLELGDSALYFCASSAGRGESTDTQYFGPGTRLTVL.